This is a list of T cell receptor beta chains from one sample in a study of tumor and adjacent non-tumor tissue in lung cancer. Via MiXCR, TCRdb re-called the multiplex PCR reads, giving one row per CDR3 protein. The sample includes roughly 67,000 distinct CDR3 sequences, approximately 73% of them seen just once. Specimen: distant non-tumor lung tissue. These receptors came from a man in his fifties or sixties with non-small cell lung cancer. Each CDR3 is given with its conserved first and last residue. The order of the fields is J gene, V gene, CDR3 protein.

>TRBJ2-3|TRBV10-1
CASNERASGLLGNTQYF
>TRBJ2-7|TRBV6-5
CVSNRAVFSYEQYF
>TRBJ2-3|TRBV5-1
CASSLRPREGGTDTQYF
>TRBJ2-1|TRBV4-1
CASIQSPVGAADYNELFF
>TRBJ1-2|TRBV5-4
CASSPRGGYGYTF
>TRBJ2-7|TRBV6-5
CASSYSWRETVERYF
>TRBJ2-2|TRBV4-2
CASDQENLALNTGELFF
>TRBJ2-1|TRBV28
CASSPSSTYNEQFF
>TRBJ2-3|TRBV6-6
CASSYPLFDTHYF
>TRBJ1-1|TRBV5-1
CASSLANGEGKALF
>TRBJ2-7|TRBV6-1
CPSGGDNYEQYF
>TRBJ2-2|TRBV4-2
CASNQSGTSGRHRELFF
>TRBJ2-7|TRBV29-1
CSITRGGQGSHEQYF
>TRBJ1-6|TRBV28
CASSLAGQGFSPLHF
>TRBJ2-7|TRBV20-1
CSASAGQGYEQYF
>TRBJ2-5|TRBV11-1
CASSLAGLTETQYF
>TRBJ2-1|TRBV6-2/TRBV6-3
CARSPGQGIIEQFF
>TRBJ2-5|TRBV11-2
CARSYSGSSQETQYF
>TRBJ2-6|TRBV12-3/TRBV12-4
CATWTELVSGAKVLTF
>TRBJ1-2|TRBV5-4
CASSQTGGYGYTF
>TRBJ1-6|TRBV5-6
CASSLREKSYNSPLHF
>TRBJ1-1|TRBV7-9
CASNLLTGGSEAFF
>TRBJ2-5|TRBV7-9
CASSLGGFSRETQYF
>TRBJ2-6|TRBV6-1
CASSDNSGAIILTF
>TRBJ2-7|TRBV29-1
CSNDRDQGPCNEQYF
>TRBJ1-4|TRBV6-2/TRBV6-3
CASSYCQEDGEKLLF
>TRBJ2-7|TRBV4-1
CASNQDETGLEQYF
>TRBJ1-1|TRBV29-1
CSVSLGPNTEDFF
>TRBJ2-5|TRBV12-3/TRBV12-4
CASRLTGGAKGETQYF
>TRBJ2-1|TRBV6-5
CARHPSKNEQFF
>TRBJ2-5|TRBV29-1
CNVTDSPSETQYF
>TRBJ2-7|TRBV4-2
CASNPTGGRDERYF
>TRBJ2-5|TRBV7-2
CASSLQETQYF